The count of the clone carrying this T cell receptor beta chain is one. The germline V gene encodes CDR1 MNHEY and CDR2 SVGAGI. Trimming cost V 1 base and J 5 bases, with 5 bases left between them. CDR3 size: 13 residues. These data belong to a study of blood T cell repertoires in COVID-19. TCRdb keeps only in-frame clones here, not all; method: immunoSEQ multiplex PCR. The table shows about 16,000 clones, with roughly 91% occurring only once. This clonotype originated in a woman aged 80 or over with COVID-19, enrolled during active disease. J is TRBJ1-4 and V is TRBV6-5; D gene unclear. The sequenced sample was peripheral blood. As DNA, the CDR3 is TGTGCCAGCAGTTACTGGAGGAATGAAAAACTGTTTTTT. This sequence encodes CASSYWRNEKLFF.